This TCR beta chain originates from a study of metastatic and nonmetastatic thyroid tumors. About the study: Repertoires from blood and tumor or nodule tissue of malignant and benign thyroid patients were compared. Notes on the study in general: In blood and tumor, TCR beta diversity was reportedly significantly higher in malignant thyroid tumors than in benign nodules.

Source study methods: A distant-metastasis classifier for papillary thyroid cancer was built using CDR3 differences across clinicopathological groups. TCRdb redid the clone calls on the PCR reads using MiXCR. These V and J calls rely on TCRdb rather than the paper's analysis. Here the sample spans about 19,000 clones, 15% to 20% being singletons. This clone was detected ten times or more. The target antigen is unknown. CDR1 is SGHRS and CDR2 is YFSETQ in the germline V gene. The CDR3 spans 11 residues. V dropped 0 bases and J dropped 6 bases, with 4 bases sitting between them. Each patient came to thyroid surgery without any prior treatment (of any kind).

The V call is TRBV5-1, the J call TRBJ2-7; D gene uncertain. This sequence was found in a male donor with papillary thyroid cancer or a benign thyroid nodule (not recorded which). Some clones in this sample may be carry-over from other donors' samples. The sequenced sample consisted of blood. DNA of the CDR3: TGCGCCAGCAGCTTGGTGGGCGAGCAGTACTTC. Translated: CASSLVGEQYF.